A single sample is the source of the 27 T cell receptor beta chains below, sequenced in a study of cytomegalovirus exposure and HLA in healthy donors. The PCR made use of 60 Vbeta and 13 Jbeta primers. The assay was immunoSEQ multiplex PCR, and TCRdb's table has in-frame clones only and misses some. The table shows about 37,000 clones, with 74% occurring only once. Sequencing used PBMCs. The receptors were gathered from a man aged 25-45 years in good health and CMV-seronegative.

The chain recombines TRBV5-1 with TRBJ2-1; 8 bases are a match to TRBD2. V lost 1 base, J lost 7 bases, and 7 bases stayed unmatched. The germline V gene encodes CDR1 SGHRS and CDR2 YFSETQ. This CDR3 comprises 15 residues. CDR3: CASSLHGGAENEQFF. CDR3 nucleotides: TGCGCCAGCAGCTTGCACGGGGGGGCGGAGAATGAGCAGTTCTTC.

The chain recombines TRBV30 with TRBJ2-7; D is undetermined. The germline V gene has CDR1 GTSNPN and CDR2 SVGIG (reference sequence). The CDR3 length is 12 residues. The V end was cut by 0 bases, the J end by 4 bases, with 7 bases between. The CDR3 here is CAWSVTQYEQYF. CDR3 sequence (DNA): TGTGCCTGGAGTGTAACTCAATACGAGCAGTACTTC. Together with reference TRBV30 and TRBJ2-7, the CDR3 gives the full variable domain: SQTIHQWPATLVQPVGSPLSLECTVEGTSNPNLYWYRQAAGRGLQLLFYSVGIGQISSEVPQNLSASRPQDRQFILSSKKLLLSDSGFYLCAWSVTQYEQYFGPGTRLTVT.

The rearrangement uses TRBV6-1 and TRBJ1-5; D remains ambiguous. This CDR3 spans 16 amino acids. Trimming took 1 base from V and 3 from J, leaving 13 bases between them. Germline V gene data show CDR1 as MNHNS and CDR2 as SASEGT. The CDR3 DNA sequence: TGTGCCAGCAGTGAAGTGCCAGAACAGTTCAATCAGCCCCAGCATTTT. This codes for CASSEVPEQFNQPQHF.

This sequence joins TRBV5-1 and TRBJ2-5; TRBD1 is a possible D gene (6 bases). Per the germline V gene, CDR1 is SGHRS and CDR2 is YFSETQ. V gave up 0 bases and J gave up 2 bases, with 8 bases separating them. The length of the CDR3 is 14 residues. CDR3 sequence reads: CASSLGTAQETQYF. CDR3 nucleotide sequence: TGCGCCAGCAGCTTGGGGACAGCGCAAGAGACCCAGTACTTC. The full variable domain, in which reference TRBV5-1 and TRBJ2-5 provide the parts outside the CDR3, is KAGVTQTPRYLIKTRGQQVTLSCSPISGHRSVSWYQQTPGQGLQFLFEYFSETQRNKGNFPGRFSGRQFSNSRSEMNVSTLELGDSALYLCASSLGTAQETQYFGPGTRLLVL.

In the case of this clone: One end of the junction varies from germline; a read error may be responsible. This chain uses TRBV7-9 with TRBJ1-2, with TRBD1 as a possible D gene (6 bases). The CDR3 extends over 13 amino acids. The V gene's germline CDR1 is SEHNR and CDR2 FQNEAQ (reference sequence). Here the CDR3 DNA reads TGTGCCAGCAGCTACGGACAGACGTATGGCTACCCCTTC. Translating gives CASSYGQTYGYPF. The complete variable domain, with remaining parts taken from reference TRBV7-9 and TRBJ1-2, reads DTGVSQNPRHKITKRGQNVTFRCDPISEHNRLYWYRQTLGQGPEFLTYFQNEAQLEKSRLLSDRFSAERPKGSFSTLEIQRTEQGDSAMYLCASSYGQTYGYPFGSGTRLTVV.

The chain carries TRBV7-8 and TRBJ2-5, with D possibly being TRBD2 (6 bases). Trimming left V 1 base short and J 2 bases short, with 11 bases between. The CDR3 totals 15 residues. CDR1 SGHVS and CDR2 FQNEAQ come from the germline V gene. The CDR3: CASSLVVAVQETQYF. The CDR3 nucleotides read TGTGCCAGCAGCTTAGTAGTAGCGGTACAAGAGACCCAGTACTTC.

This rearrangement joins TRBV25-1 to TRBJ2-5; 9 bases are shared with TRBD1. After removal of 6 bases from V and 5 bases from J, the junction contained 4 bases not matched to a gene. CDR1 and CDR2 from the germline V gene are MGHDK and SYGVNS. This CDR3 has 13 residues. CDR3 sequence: CASRDRGTETQYF. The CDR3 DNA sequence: TGTGCCAGCAGGGACAGGGGTACGGAGACCCAGTACTTC.

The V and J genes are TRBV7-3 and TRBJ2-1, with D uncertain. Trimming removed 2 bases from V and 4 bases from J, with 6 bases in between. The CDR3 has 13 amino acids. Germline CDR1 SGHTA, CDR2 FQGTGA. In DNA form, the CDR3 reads TGTGCCAGCAGCTTACAACAATACAATGAGCAGTTCTTC. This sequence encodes CASSLQQYNEQFF.

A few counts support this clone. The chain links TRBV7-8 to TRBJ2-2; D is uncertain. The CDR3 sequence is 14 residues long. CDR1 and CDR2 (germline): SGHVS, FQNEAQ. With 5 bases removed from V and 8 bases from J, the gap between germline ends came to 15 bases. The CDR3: CASSPRRVTGELFF. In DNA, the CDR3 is TGTGCCAGCAGCCCGAGACGGGTTACGGGGGAGCTGTTTTTT.

For the CDR3, the DNA is TGTGCCAGCAGCTTTCTAAAGACCGGGGAGCTGTTTTTT. Amino acid sequence: CASSFLKTGELFF. This chain joins TRBV11-2 and TRBJ2-2; D is unclear. Trimming took off 3 bases at V and 5 bases at J, with 7 bases between the two ends. The germline CDR1 and CDR2 sequences are SGHAT and FQNNGV. The CDR3 is made up of 13 amino acids.

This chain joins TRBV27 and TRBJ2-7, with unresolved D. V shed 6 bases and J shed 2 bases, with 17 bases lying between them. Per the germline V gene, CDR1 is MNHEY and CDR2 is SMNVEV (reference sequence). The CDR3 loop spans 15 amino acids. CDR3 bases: TGTGCCAGCAGATTAGGAATCGGCGGCGCCTACGAGCAGTACTTC. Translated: CASRLGIGGAYEQYF.

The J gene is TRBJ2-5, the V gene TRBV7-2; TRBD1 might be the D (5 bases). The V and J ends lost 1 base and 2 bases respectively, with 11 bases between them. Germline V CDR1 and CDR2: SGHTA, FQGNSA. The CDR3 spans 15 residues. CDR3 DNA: TGTGCCAGCAGCTTAGTTCCAGGGTCACAAGAGACCCAGTACTTC. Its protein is CASSLVPGSQETQYF.

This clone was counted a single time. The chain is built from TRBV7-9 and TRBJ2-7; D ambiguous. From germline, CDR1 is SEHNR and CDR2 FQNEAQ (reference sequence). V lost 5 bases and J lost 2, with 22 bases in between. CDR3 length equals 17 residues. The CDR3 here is CASSSRGDPLSTYEQYF. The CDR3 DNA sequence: TGTGCCAGCAGCAGCCGCGGCGACCCGCTTTCAACCTACGAGCAGTACTTC.

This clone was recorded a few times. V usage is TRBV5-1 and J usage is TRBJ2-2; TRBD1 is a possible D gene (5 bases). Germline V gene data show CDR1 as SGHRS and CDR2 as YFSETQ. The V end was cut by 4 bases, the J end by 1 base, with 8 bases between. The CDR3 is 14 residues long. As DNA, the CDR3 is TGCGCCAGCAGCGAGACAGTGAACACCGGGGAGCTGTTTTTT. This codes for CASSETVNTGELFF.

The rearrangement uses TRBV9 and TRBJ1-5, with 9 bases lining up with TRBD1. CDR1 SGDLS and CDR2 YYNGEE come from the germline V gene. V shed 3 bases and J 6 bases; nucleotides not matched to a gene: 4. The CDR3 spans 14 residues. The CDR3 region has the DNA TGTGCCAGCAGCGGGACAGGGGTCGGTCAGCCCCAGCATTTT. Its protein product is CASSGTGVGQPQHF. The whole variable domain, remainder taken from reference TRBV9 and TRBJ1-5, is DSGVTQTPKHLITATGQRVTLRCSPRSGDLSVYWYQQSLDQGLQFLIQYYNGEERAKGNILERFSAQQFPDLHSELNLSSLELGDSALYFCASSGTGVGQPQHFGDGTRLSIL.

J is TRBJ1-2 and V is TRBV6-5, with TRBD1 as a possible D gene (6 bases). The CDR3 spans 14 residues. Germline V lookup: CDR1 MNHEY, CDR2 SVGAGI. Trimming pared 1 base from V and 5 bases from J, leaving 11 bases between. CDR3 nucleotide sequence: TGTGCCAGCAGTTACTATGATCAGGGGTATGGCTACACCTTC. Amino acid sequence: CASSYYDQGYGYTF.

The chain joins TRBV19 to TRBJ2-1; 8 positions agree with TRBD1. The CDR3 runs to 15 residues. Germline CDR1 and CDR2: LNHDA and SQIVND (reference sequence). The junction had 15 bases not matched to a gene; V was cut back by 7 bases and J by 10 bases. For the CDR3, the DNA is TGTGCCAGTACACCAGGGGGCAATCGGGGGTGGGAGCAGTTCTTC. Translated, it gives CASTPGGNRGWEQFF.

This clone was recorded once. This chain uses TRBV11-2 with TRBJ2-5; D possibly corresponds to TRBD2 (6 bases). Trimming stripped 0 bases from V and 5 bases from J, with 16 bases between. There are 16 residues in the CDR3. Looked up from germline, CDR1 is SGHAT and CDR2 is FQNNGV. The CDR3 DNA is TGTGCCAGCAGCTTAGATCCGAACGGGAGTGGGGAGACCCAGTACTTC. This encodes CASSLDPNGSGETQYF.

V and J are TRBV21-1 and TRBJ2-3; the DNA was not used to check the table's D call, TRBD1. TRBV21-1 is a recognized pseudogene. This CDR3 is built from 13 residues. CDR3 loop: CASGDRGQDTQYF. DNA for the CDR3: TGTGCCAGCGGGGACAGGGGACAAGATACGCAGTATTTT.

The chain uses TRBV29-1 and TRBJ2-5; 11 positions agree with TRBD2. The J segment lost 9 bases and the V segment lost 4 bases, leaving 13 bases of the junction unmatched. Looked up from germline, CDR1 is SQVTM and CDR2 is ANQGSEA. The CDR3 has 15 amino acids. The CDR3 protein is CSVGSGSGGAGAQYF. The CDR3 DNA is TGCAGCGTTGGTAGCGGTAGCGGGGGGGCGGGGGCCCAGTACTTC.

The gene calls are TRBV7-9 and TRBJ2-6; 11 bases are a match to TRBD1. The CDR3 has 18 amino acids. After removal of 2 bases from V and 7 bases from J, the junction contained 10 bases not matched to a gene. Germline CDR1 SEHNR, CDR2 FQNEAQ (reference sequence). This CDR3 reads CASSLRTGGRVRANVLTF. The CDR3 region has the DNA TGTGCCAGCAGCTTAAGGACAGGGGGCCGCGTCAGAGCCAACGTCCTGACTTTC.

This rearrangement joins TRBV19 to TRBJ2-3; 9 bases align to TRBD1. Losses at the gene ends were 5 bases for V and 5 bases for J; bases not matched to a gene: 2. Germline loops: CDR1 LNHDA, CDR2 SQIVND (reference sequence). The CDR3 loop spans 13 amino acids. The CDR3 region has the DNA TGTGCCAGTAGTTCGACAGGGGGAGATACGCAGTATTTT. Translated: CASSSTGGDTQYF.

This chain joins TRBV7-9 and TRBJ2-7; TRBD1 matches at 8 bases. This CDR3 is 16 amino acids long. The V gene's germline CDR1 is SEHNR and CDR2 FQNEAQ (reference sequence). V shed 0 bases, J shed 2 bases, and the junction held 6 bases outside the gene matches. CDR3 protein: CASSLALGQATYEQYF. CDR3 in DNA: TGTGCCAGCAGCTTAGCTTTGGGACAGGCTACCTACGAGCAGTACTTC.

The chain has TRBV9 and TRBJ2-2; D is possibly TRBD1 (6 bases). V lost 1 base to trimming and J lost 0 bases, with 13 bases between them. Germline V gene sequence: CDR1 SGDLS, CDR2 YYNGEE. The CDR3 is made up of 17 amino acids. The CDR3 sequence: CASSVSGQIPNTGELFF. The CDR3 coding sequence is TGTGCCAGCAGCGTATCGGGACAAATTCCGAACACCGGGGAGCTGTTTTTT.

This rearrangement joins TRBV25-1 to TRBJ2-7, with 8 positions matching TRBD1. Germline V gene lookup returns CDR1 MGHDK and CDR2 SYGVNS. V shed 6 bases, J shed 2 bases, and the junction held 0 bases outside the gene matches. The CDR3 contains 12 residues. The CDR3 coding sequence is TGTGCCAGCAGACAGGGGGCCTACGAGCAGTACTTC. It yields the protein CASRQGAYEQYF.

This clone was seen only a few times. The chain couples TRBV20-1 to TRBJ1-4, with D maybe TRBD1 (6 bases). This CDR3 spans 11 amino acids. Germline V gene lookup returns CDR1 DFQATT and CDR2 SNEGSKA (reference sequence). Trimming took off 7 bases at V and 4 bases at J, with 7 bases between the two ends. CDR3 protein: CSGTDNEKLFF. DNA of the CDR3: TGCAGTGGGACAGATAATGAAAAACTGTTTTTT.

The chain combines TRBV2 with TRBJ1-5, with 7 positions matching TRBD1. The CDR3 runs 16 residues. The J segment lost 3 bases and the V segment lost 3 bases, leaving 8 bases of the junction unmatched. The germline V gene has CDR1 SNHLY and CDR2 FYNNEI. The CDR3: CASSDRKGTVNQPQHF. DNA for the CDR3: TGTGCCAGCAGTGATAGGAAAGGGACAGTCAATCAGCCCCAGCATTTT.